This T cell receptor beta chain was identified during a study of blood T cell repertoires in COVID-19. Whole-study context: Sources were T cells, B-cell-depleted T cells, or PBMCs; the material itself was cDNA or gDNA.

The V gene lost 1 base and the J gene lost 4 bases, with 22 bases spanning the gap. The CDR3 runs to 18 residues. The germline V gene has CDR1 SGHTA and CDR2 FQGNSA. Sequencing was performed with immunoSEQ multiplex PCR; in TCRdb, only in-frame clones are kept and a portion is missing. The table has just under 250,000 clones, approximately 86% seen once. What was sequenced was peripheral blood. This clonotype was sampled from a woman aged 25 to 39 who had recovered from COVID-19. This rearrangement joins TRBV7-2 to TRBJ1-2, with D maybe TRBD1 (5 bases). This CDR3 reads CASSLVGTPGTSSYGYTF. In DNA form, the CDR3 reads TGTGCCAGCAGCTTAGTGGGGACTCCAGGCACATCCAGCTATGGCTACACCTTC.